What follows are 8 T cell receptor beta chains derived from one specimen sequenced in a study of blood T cell repertoires in COVID-19. The protocol was immunoSEQ multiplex PCR, while the TCRdb copy is restricted to in-frame clones and leaves out a portion. The sample records around 71,000 clones, 86% being singletons. The sequenced sample consisted of peripheral blood. These receptors came from a woman in her fifties or sixties with acute or convalescent COVID-19.

The chain couples TRBV4-1 to TRBJ1-4; D is unresolved. This CDR3 region has 15 residues. Per germline, CDR1 MGHRA and CDR2 YSYEKL. V was cut by 1 base and J by 5 bases, with 11 bases left in between. CDR3 sequence reads: CASSQGFGPNEKLFF. As DNA, the CDR3 is TGCGCCAGCAGCCAAGGTTTCGGTCCGAATGAAAAACTGTTTTTT.

The CDR3 nucleotides read TGTGCCAGCAGCCAAACGGGGCAACAGGGGGGCTACACCTTC. Residues: CASSQTGQQGGYTF. This rearrangement joins TRBV9 to TRBJ1-2; 7 nucleotides match TRBD1. The CDR3 has 14 residues. V trimming: 4 bases; J trimming: 8 bases; junction bases outside the gene matches: 11. The germline V gene has CDR1 SGDLS and CDR2 YYNGEE.

V is TRBV6-9 and J is TRBJ2-1; possible D gene TRBD2, 6 bases. CDR3 length: 13 amino acids. V was trimmed by 7 bases and J by 8 bases, leaving 15 bases between them. Germline V gene sequence: CDR1 MNHGY, CDR2 SVAAGI. The CDR3 region is CASKGGKEDEQFF. CDR3 nucleotide sequence: TGTGCCAGCAAAGGCGGGAAAGAGGATGAGCAGTTCTTC.

The chain links TRBV18 to TRBJ2-2; D remains ambiguous. This CDR3 has 17 residues. The germline V and J ends were trimmed by 2 bases and 2 bases, with 15 bases remaining between them. From germline, CDR1 is KGHSH and CDR2 LQKENI. CDR3 bases: TGTGCCAGCTCACCATCGATTAGTTTAATCAACACCGGGGAGCTGTTTTTT. This translates into CASSPSISLINTGELFF.

A single count supports this clone. The V call is TRBV2, the J call TRBJ2-7; 9 bases map to TRBD1. CDR3 length: 13 amino acids. Germline V gene data show CDR1 as SNHLY and CDR2 as FYNNEI. V was pared by 10 bases and J by 0 bases, with 4 bases of the junction left unmatched. CDR3 residues: CATGTGLSYEQYF. The CDR3 nucleotides are TGTGCCACAGGGACAGGGCTCTCCTACGAGCAGTACTTC. Looking up the rest from reference TRBV2 and TRBJ2-7 gives the full variable domain: EPEVTQTPSHQVTQMGQEVILRCVPISNHLYFYWYRQILGQKVEFLVSFYNNEISEKSEIFDDQFSVERPDGSNFTLKIRSTKLEDSAMYFCATGTGLSYEQYFGPGTRLTVT.

The chain uses TRBV19 and TRBJ2-5, with 7 bases fitting TRBD2. V was pared by 5 bases and J by 6 bases, with 9 bases of the junction left unmatched. This CDR3 is built from 14 residues. CDR1 is LNHDA and CDR2 is SQIVND in the germline V gene (reference sequence). The chain's CDR3 is CASSPMEAGKTQYF. CDR3 coding DNA: TGTGCCAGTAGTCCAATGGAAGCGGGGAAGACCCAGTACTTC.

This chain joins TRBV7-9 and TRBJ2-7; TRBD2 aligns across 12 bases. The CDR3 runs to 15 residues. Germline CDR1 and CDR2: SEHNR and FQNEAQ (reference sequence). V lost 6 bases to trimming and J lost 1 base; unmatched junction nucleotides: 4. Here the CDR3 reads CASSYGLAGSYEQYF. The CDR3 DNA reads as TGTGCCAGCAGTTATGGACTAGCGGGGTCCTACGAGCAGTACTTC.

The gene calls are TRBV7-9 and TRBJ2-7; 10 nucleotides agree with TRBD1. Germline V gives CDR1 SEHNR, CDR2 FQNEAQ (reference sequence). V was clipped by 6 bases and J by 13 bases; unmatched bases: 9. The CDR3 is made up of 12 amino acids. CDR3 nucleotide sequence: TGTGCCAGCAGTTCGACAGGGGGCAGTAACTACTTC. It is translated as CASSSTGGSNYF.